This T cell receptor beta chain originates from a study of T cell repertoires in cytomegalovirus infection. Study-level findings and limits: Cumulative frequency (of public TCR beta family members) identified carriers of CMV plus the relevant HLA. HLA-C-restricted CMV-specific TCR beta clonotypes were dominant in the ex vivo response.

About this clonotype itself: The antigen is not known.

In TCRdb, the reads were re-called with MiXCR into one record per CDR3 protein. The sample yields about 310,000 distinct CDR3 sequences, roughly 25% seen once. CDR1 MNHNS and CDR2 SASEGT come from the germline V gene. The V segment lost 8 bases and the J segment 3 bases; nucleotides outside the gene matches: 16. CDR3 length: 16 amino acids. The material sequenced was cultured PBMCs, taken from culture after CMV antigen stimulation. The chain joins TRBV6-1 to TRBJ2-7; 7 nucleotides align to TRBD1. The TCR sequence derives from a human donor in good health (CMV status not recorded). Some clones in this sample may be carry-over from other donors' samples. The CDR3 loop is CASREEGAHPNYEQYV. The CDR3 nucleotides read TGTGCCAGCCGCGAAGAGGGGGCCCACCCAAACTACGAGCAGTACGTC.